The rows below give T cell receptor beta chains drawn from one sample of a study of cytomegalovirus exposure and HLA in healthy donors. The repertoire was sequenced with immunoSEQ multiplex PCR; TCRdb's copy has only in-frame clones and lacks some. The sample contains 150,000 to 200,000 clones, approximately 81% of which appear only once. The sequenced material came from PBMCs. All receptors come from a man aged 18 to 29 in good health and CMV-seropositive. The conserved cysteine and the conserved F or W are not part of the CDR3 here.

V gene	J gene	CDR3 protein
TRBV13	TRBJ2-1	ASSTRQGADNEQF
TRBV5-1	TRBJ2-7	ASSLKGTGTSTYEQY
TRBV2	TRBJ2-3	ASSEGWAGPEKDTQY
TRBV7-2	TRBJ2-1	ASSRDSPGGKV
TRBV25-1	TRBJ2-5	ASSEYEETQY
TRBV6-1	TRBJ2-7	ASSEGLADSYEQY
TRBV2	TRBJ2-1	ASSEAPSTSGRDNEQF
TRBV6-5	TRBJ2-5	ASSYTVGQEETQY
TRBV5-1	TRBJ2-5	ASSLVPGPETQY
TRBV4-2	TRBJ2-7	ASSPEPGLVSYEQY
TRBV2	TRBJ1-2	ASSESRNSYGYT
TRBV4-2	TRBJ1-5	ASSQEQGMNQPQH
TRBV2	TRBJ2-1	ASSEAGLAGVNEQF
TRBV5-1	TRBJ2-4	ASSLAGSGNIQY
TRBV6-5	TRBJ2-2	ASRVRARGELF
TRBV6-1	TRBJ2-7	ASSAEGLAVYEQY
TRBV18	TRBJ2-1	ASSRGREDEQF
TRBV5-1	TRBJ1-2	ASSPGTGGPANYGYT
TRBV30	TRBJ2-3	AWSRGGRRY
TRBV14	TRBJ2-2	ASSRHSGRLTGELF
TRBV28	TRBJ1-5	ASSPRTGPPPQH
TRBV5-1	TRBJ1-1	ASSRQDDTEAF
TRBV5-1	TRBJ2-7	ASSFEGRGIAEQY
TRBV29-1	TRBJ1-1	SVDRGQTEAF
TRBV7-2	TRBJ1-1	ASSPIPEAF